A selection of T cell receptor beta chains follows, all from one sample in a study of shared clonotypes between healthy human individuals. The data were produced by immunoSEQ multiplex PCR, yet TCRdb's version contains in-frame clones alone and is incomplete. Here the sample spans more than 900,000 clones, approximately 78% being singletons. The sequenced sample consisted of memory CD4+ T cells from PBMCs. Receptors were obtained from a man in his late teens or twenties in good health. Some clones in this sample may be carry-over from other donors' samples. Both conserved end residues are part of each CDR3. Only some rows state a clone size, as once, few, many or a class for expanded clones.

V gene	clone size	CDR3 length	J gene	CDR3 protein
TRBV11-2	-	17	TRBJ1-6	CASSLGGQGAYNSPLHF
TRBV19	-	14	TRBJ2-3	CASRRGGAPDTQYF
TRBV7-2	-	12	TRBJ2-3	CASSLVRDTQYF
TRBV28	-	14	TRBJ1-5	CASSLPFGNQPQHF
TRBV5-1	-	13	TRBJ2-7	CASSFGVDSEQYF
TRBV5-1	many	14	TRBJ1-3	CASSLDGSGDTIYF
TRBV19	few	14	TRBJ2-7	CASSAGGAYYEQYF
TRBV5-3	-	16	TRBJ1-4	CARSRTGQIKNEKLFF
TRBV19	many	13	TRBJ1-2	CASSPRPGYGYTF
TRBV5-8	-	15	TRBJ2-4	CASSSGYNRGNIQYF
TRBV28	-	13	TRBJ2-7	CASNPRGVNEQYF
TRBV2	many	14	TRBJ1-5	CASTETAAEWPQHF
TRBV11-3	-	12	TRBJ2-2	CASSSPPGELFF
TRBV27	-	14	TRBJ1-4	CASSTIELGRKLFF